Shown below are 23 T cell receptor beta chains from a single sample sequenced in a study of blood T cell repertoires in COVID-19. Data came from immunoSEQ multiplex PCR; TCRdb stores just in-frame clones and leaves some out. The sample shows around 140,000 clones, 70% to 85% of them seen only once. The sequenced material came from peripheral blood. Receptors were obtained from a woman at least 80 years old with acute or convalescent COVID-19.

This chain uses TRBV5-4 with TRBJ2-2; 9 bases are a match to TRBD1. V shed 0 bases, J shed 2 bases, and the junction held 2 bases outside the gene matches. The CDR3 consists of 16 residues. In germline, CDR1 is SGHNT, CDR2 YYREEE (reference sequence). The CDR3 is CASSLGGQGNTGELFF. For the CDR3, the DNA is TGTGCCAGCAGCTTGGGGGGACAGGGAAACACCGGGGAGCTGTTTTTT.

This clone was recorded only once. The chain couples TRBV5-5 to TRBJ2-5; D might be TRBD2 (5 bases). This CDR3 comprises 13 residues. The germline V gene has CDR1 SGHKS and CDR2 YYEKEE (reference sequence). Deletions cut 2 bases from V and 4 bases from J, with 9 bases between. CDR3 sequence reads: CASSLEGPETQYF. The CDR3, as DNA: TGTGCCAGCAGCTTAGAGGGCCCAGAGACCCAGTACTTC.

V usage is TRBV30 and J usage is TRBJ1-1; D is uncertain. From germline, CDR1 is GTSNPN and CDR2 SVGIG (reference sequence). The CDR3 contains 10 residues. Trimming pared 3 bases from V and 9 bases from J, leaving 8 bases between. As DNA, the CDR3 is TGTGCCTGGAGGGAGGGAAAAGCTTTCTTT. Its protein product is CAWREGKAFF. Using reference TRBV30 and TRBJ1-1 for the parts outside the CDR3, the full variable domain is SQTIHQWPATLVQPVGSPLSLECTVEGTSNPNLYWYRQAAGRGLQLLFYSVGIGQISSEVPQNLSASRPQDRQFILSSKKLLLSDSGFYLCAWREGKAFFGQGTRLTVV.

The sample holds one count of this clone. This chain joins TRBV27 and TRBJ2-7, with 10 bases identical to TRBD2. This CDR3 is 18 amino acids long. CDR1 and CDR2 (germline): MNHEY, SMNVEV (reference sequence). The trim removed 0 bases at V and 0 bases at J, leaving 8 bases unmatched. The CDR3 bases are TGTGCCAGCAGTTTATCTCGGGCTAGCGGGGGTTTCTCCTACGAGCAGTACTTC. Protein product: CASSLSRASGGFSYEQYF.

V and J are TRBV2 and TRBJ2-7; 8 nucleotides line up with TRBD1. Germline-derived CDR1 and CDR2 are SNHLY and FYNNEI. Unmatched junction bases numbered 3, after V lost 4 bases and J lost 1 base. The CDR3 is 14 amino acids. CDR3 protein: CASSGDRTSYEQYF. DNA of the CDR3: TGTGCCAGCAGTGGGGACAGGACATCCTACGAGCAGTACTTC.

The chain recombines TRBV18 with TRBJ2-7; 7 nucleotides agree with TRBD1. The CDR3 runs 13 residues. V lost 3 bases, J lost 6 bases, and 5 bases stayed unmatched. The V gene's germline CDR1 is KGHSH and CDR2 LQKENI. CDR3 in DNA: TGTGCCAGCTCACCGACAGGGCTCGGCGAGCAGTACTTC. It codes for CASSPTGLGEQYF.

The chain couples TRBV7-2 to TRBJ2-1; 8 bases are shared with TRBD2. The CDR3 has 16 residues. Germline CDR1 and CDR2: SGHTA and FQGNSA. V gave up 4 bases and J gave up 1 base; unmatched junction bases: 6. CDR3 region: CASSSYSGTSYNEQFF. CDR3 DNA sequence: TGTGCCAGCAGCTCCTATAGCGGGACTTCCTACAATGAGCAGTTCTTC.

CDR3 DNA: TGTGCCAGCAGCCTTTTGCGGGCCGCGGGGGATGAGCAGTTCTTC. This translates into CASSLLRAAGDEQFF. The gene calls are TRBV7-2 and TRBJ2-1; 7 bases align to TRBD2. V shed 5 bases, J shed 8 bases, and the junction held 12 bases outside the gene matches. Germline loops: CDR1 SGHTA, CDR2 FQGNSA. CDR3 length: 15 amino acids. Full variable domain (outside the CDR3, taken from reference TRBV7-2 and TRBJ2-1): GAGVSQSPSNKVTEKGKDVELRCDPISGHTALYWYRQSLGQGLEFLIYFQGNSAPDKSGLPSDRFSAERTGGSVSTLTIQRTQQEDSAVYLCASSLLRAAGDEQFFGPGTRLTVL.

The chain carries TRBV27 and TRBJ1-2; TRBD1 agrees at 11 bases. Germline CDR1 is MNHEY and CDR2 is SMNVEV (reference sequence). This CDR3 spans 15 amino acids. The J segment lost 2 bases and the V segment lost 5 bases, leaving 4 bases of the junction unmatched. The CDR3 is CASSPRDRGNYGYTF. The CDR3 region has the DNA TGTGCCAGCAGTCCTCGGGACAGGGGGAACTATGGCTACACCTTC.

J is TRBJ2-5 and V is TRBV20-1, with D possibly being TRBD1 (5 bases). The CDR3 totals 13 residues. Germline V lookup: CDR1 DFQATT, CDR2 SNEGSKA (reference sequence). Trimming took 3 bases from V and 2 from J, leaving 10 bases between them. This chain's CDR3 is CSASVQGQETQYF. DNA for the CDR3: TGCAGTGCTAGTGTGCAGGGACAAGAGACCCAGTACTTC.

The chain uses TRBV18 and TRBJ2-3; TRBD2 aligns across 12 bases. CDR3 length: 15 residues. CDR1 is KGHSH, CDR2 LQKENI, per germline. The V segment lost 5 bases and the J segment 4 bases; nucleotides outside the gene matches: 4. The CDR3 DNA is TGTGCCAGCTCATACGGACTAGCGGGGCCAGATACGCAGTATTTT. This codes for CASSYGLAGPDTQYF.

The rearrangement uses TRBV11-2 and TRBJ1-5, with D possibly being TRBD1 (5 bases). Germline values: CDR1 SGHAT, CDR2 FQNNGV. V was pared by 1 base and J by 6 bases, with 10 bases between. This CDR3 region has 14 residues. The CDR3 region has the DNA TGTGCCAGCAGCTTAGGGAGGGGTGGTCAGCCCCAGCATTTT. Protein sequence: CASSLGRGGQPQHF.

The chain carries TRBV19 and TRBJ1-4; D possibly corresponds to TRBD1 (6 bases). Trimming took 7 bases from V and 10 from J, leaving 13 bases between them. This CDR3 has 12 amino acids. The germline CDR1 and CDR2 sequences are LNHDA and SQIVND (reference sequence). The CDR3 loop reads CASKVGGGKLFF. The CDR3, as DNA: TGTGCCAGTAAGGTTGGGGGCGGAAAACTGTTTTTT.

The rearrangement links TRBV7-2 to TRBJ1-5, with D uncertain. The CDR3 is 14 amino acids. Germline V gene data show CDR1 as SGHTA and CDR2 as FQGNSA. With 5 bases removed from V and 2 bases from J, the gap between germline ends came to 10 bases. CDR3: CASSLGYGNQPQHF. The CDR3 region has the DNA TGTGCCAGCAGCCTCGGTTACGGCAATCAGCCCCAGCATTTT.

The chain joins TRBV6-5 to TRBJ1-3; D gene unclear. The CDR3 runs 14 residues. Germline loops: CDR1 MNHEY, CDR2 SVGAGI. With 4 bases removed from V and 0 bases from J, the gap between germline ends came to 7 bases. The CDR3 coding sequence is TGTGCCAGCAGTTCGACACCCTCTGGAAACACCATATATTTT. It codes for CASSSTPSGNTIYF.

This chain connects TRBV5-6 to TRBJ2-7; 9 nucleotides agree with TRBD1. Losses at the gene ends were 4 bases for V and 5 bases for J; bases not matched to a gene: 13. Germline lookup yields CDR1 SGHDT and CDR2 YYEEEE. The CDR3 extends over 16 amino acids. CDR3 bases: TGTGCCAGCAGCGGGAGCGGGACAGGGTACTTGGACGAGCAGTACTTC. Amino acids: CASSGSGTGYLDEQYF. Based on the CDR3 plus reference TRBV5-6 and TRBJ2-7, the full variable domain is DAGVTQSPTHLIKTRGQQVTLRCSPKSGHDTVSWYQQALGQGPQFIFQYYEEEERQRGNFPDRFSGHQFPNYSSELNVNALLLGDSALYLCASSGSGTGYLDEQYFGPGTRLTVT.

The chain uses TRBV19 and TRBJ2-3, with 7 bases fitting TRBD1. V trimming: 9 bases; J trimming: 1 base; junction bases outside the gene matches: 10. This CDR3 comprises 15 residues. Looked up from germline, CDR1 is LNHDA and CDR2 is SQIVND (reference sequence). CDR3 DNA sequence: TGTGCCAGCTCGCACAGGGGCCTCCGCACAGATACGCAGTATTTT. This gives the protein CASSHRGLRTDTQYF.

The chain employs TRBV7-8 and TRBJ1-3; TRBD1 matches 9 bases. V was pared by 6 bases and J by 4 bases, with 10 bases of the junction left unmatched. From germline, CDR1 is SGHVS and CDR2 FQNEAQ. The CDR3 consists of 16 residues. CDR3 in amino acids: CASSWGSGTGGNTIYF. CDR3 DNA sequence: TGTGCCAGCAGTTGGGGTTCCGGGACAGGGGGAAACACCATATATTTT.

The J gene is TRBJ1-2, the V gene TRBV6-2 or TRBV6-3; 7 nucleotides line up with TRBD1. The CDR3 covers 15 residues. Germline V gives CDR1 MNHEY, CDR2 SVGEGT. Unmatched junction bases numbered 8, after V lost 2 bases and J lost 5 bases. Written as DNA, the CDR3 is TGTGCCAGCAGTTACCCCGACAGGGTCGAGTATGGCTACACCTTC. Translation: CASSYPDRVEYGYTF.

The chain joins TRBV5-5 to TRBJ2-3, with D perhaps TRBD2 (7 bases). Germline V gene lookup returns CDR1 SGHKS and CDR2 YYEKEE (reference sequence). The CDR3 length is 14 residues. V lost 4 bases and J 9 bases, leaving 18 bases between the germline ends. The CDR3 here is CASSPYLQGGTQYF. The DNA for the CDR3 is TGTGCCAGCAGCCCTTACTTACAGGGAGGGACGCAGTATTTT.

This clone was found once. The rearrangement uses TRBV6-5 and TRBJ2-7, with TRBD2 matching over 11 bases. In germline, CDR1 is MNHEY, CDR2 SVGAGI. The trim removed 10 bases at V and 3 bases at J, leaving 8 bases unmatched. The CDR3 has 14 residues. In DNA, the CDR3 is TGTGCCACCAGAACTAGCGGGAGTTTCTACGAGCAGTACTTC. This gives the protein CATRTSGSFYEQYF.

The chain employs TRBV3-1 (or the pseudogene TRBV3-2) and TRBJ2-1; D is possibly TRBD2 (6 bases). The CDR3 contains 15 residues. Germline V lookup: CDR1 LGHDT, CDR2 YNNKEL (reference sequence). V was clipped by 3 bases and J by 7 bases, with 16 bases between them. DNA for the CDR3: TGTGCCAGCAGCCACGCTACCGGGAGCCAAAATGAGCAGTTCTTC. Translated, it gives CASSHATGSQNEQFF.

With regard to this clone: Other nucleotide sequences from this sample produce the same CDR3. The V and J genes are TRBV27 and TRBJ1-5, with D maybe TRBD1 (5 bases). V dropped 2 bases and J dropped 6 bases, with 11 bases sitting between them. The CDR3 length is 14 residues. CDR1 MNHEY and CDR2 SMNVEV come from the germline V gene (reference sequence). The DNA of the CDR3 is TGTGCCAGCAGTTTAGTTGGGGGGGGTCAGCCCCAGCATTTT. This sequence encodes CASSLVGGGQPQHF.